Below are 30 T cell receptor beta chains sequenced from a single sample in a study of T cell changes during pregnancy in multiple sclerosis. Assay: immunoSEQ multiplex PCR; the TCRdb copy retains only in-frame clones and omits some. The table includes about 30,000 clones, roughly nine tenths detected once. The sequences come from CD8+ T cells from peripheral blood mononuclear cells, collected in the second trimester of pregnancy. The source is a female donor with multiple sclerosis, enrolled in a pregnancy study.

The CDR3 sequence is CASSAPGDSPLHF. The CDR3 coding sequence is TGTGCCAGCAGCGCGCCAGGGGATTCACCCCTCCACTTT. The chain carries TRBV11-2 and TRBJ1-6; a weak D match, TRBD1 (6 bases). The CDR3 extends over 13 amino acids. The germline V gene has CDR1 SGHAT and CDR2 FQNNGV. V was shortened by 5 bases and J by 8 bases, with 10 bases between the two germline ends.

The chain uses TRBV11-3 and TRBJ2-2; 7 bases map to TRBD1. The CDR3 runs 14 residues. The J segment lost 8 bases and the V segment lost 0 bases, leaving 3 bases of the junction unmatched. The germline CDR1 and CDR2 sequences are SGHNT and YENEEA. The CDR3 sequence: CASSLDTGAGELFF. DNA for the CDR3: TGTGCCAGCAGCTTAGACACAGGGGCTGGGGAGCTGTTTTTT.

This clone was seen a single time. This chain joins TRBV10-3 and TRBJ2-3, with D possibly TRBD1 on 5 matching bases. There are 14 residues in the CDR3. Trimming stripped 8 bases from V and 1 base from J, with 13 bases between. Per the germline V gene, CDR1 is ENHRY and CDR2 is SYGVKD. The DNA for the CDR3 is TGTGCCATCCCAGCAGGGCCGGGCACAGATACGCAGTATTTT. Its protein is CAIPAGPGTDTQYF.

V gene TRBV10-3 combines with J gene TRBJ1-2, with 7 bases matching TRBD1. Trimming at V came to 11 bases and at J to 6 bases, leaving 18 bases not matched to a gene. CDR1 ENHRY and CDR2 SYGVKD come from the germline V gene. This CDR3 contains 15 residues. The CDR3 spells CAALDKDRSVDGYTF. As DNA, the CDR3 is TGTGCCGCGCTGGATAAGGACAGGAGTGTAGATGGCTACACCTTC.

Only a few counts were recorded for this clone. The V call is TRBV9, the J call TRBJ2-7, with D possibly TRBD1 on 7 matching bases. V lost 2 bases and J lost 5, with 17 bases in between. Germline V CDR1 and CDR2: SGDLS, YYNGEE. The CDR3 has 15 residues. As DNA, the CDR3 is TGTGCCAGCAGCGTCTCCAGGGGGGTCTTGAACGAGCAGTACTTC. Encoded protein: CASSVSRGVLNEQYF.

The chain combines TRBV2 with TRBJ2-5; 14 bases align to TRBD2. CDR3 length equals 16 residues. Looked up from germline, CDR1 is SNHLY and CDR2 is FYNNEI. The J segment lost 5 bases and the V segment lost 8 bases, leaving 10 bases of the junction unmatched. CDR3: CASQGLAGVGSETQYF. In DNA form, the CDR3 reads TGTGCCAGCCAGGGACTAGCGGGGGTTGGGTCGGAGACCCAGTACTTC. The full variable domain, rest sourced from reference TRBV2 and TRBJ2-5, is EPEVTQTPSHQVTQMGQEVILRCVPISNHLYFYWYRQILGQKVEFLVSFYNNEISEKSEIFDDQFSVERPDGSNFTLKIRSTKLEDSAMYFCASQGLAGVGSETQYFGPGTRLLVL.

This chain connects TRBV30 to TRBJ2-3; 7 bases line up with TRBD1. This CDR3 spans 15 amino acids. From germline, CDR1 is GTSNPN and CDR2 SVGIG (reference sequence). V gave up 4 bases and J gave up 3 bases; unmatched junction bases: 10. The CDR3 sequence: CAWTPDNRGTDTQYF. Written as DNA, the CDR3 is TGTGCCTGGACCCCGGACAACAGGGGTACAGATACGCAGTATTTT.

This chain connects TRBV21-1 to TRBJ2-5; TRBD2 is the table's D call, not checked against the DNA. TRBV21-1 is designated a pseudogene. The CDR3 contains 14 residues. For the CDR3, the DNA is TGTGCCAGCAGCAAAAACGGGGGGCGAGAGACCCAGTACTTC. Its translation: CASSKNGGRETQYF.

The genes are TRBV11-2 and TRBJ2-5, with 7 bases aligning to TRBD1. The germline V gene encodes CDR1 SGHAT and CDR2 FQNNGV. V gave up 5 bases and J gave up 4 bases; unmatched junction bases: 1. This CDR3 has 12 amino acids. The CDR3 bases are TGTGCCAGCAGCACAGGGGTAGAGACCCAGTACTTC. This gives the protein CASSTGVETQYF.

The genes are TRBV19 and TRBJ2-5, with TRBD1 matching 7 bases. The tail of the sequence fits TRBJ2-7 better, so the J call may be wrong. Looked up from germline, CDR1 is LNHDA and CDR2 is SQIVND (reference sequence). The CDR3 has 15 residues. The CDR3 here is CASSTIRQGSYEQYF. DNA of the CDR3: TGTGCCAGTAGTACAATTAGACAGGGTTCCTACGAGCAGTACTTC.

The J gene is TRBJ1-5, the V gene TRBV27; D is uncertain. Germline CDR1 reads MNHEY; CDR2 reads SMNVEV (reference sequence). Trimming removed 0 bases at V and 6 bases at J, with 6 bases between. This CDR3 is built from 13 residues. The CDR3 DNA sequence: TGTGCCAGCAGTTTATCTTCGGTTCAGCCCCAGCATTTT. Its translation: CASSLSSVQPQHF.

The chain has TRBV10-3 and TRBJ2-2; 9 bases agree with TRBD2. This CDR3 is 15 amino acids long. CDR1 is ENHRY and CDR2 is SYGVKD in the germline V gene. V shed 0 bases, J shed 4 bases, and the junction held 0 bases outside the gene matches. The DNA of the CDR3 is TGTGCCATCAGTGAGTCGCGGGAGGGCACCGGGGAGCTGTTTTTT. It is translated as CAISESREGTGELFF.

In its sample, this clone was seen once. This chain links TRBV6-1 with TRBJ2-1, with a possible D match to TRBD1 (5 bases). The CDR3 consists of 14 residues. Trimming left V 4 bases short and J 1 base short, with 8 bases between. Germline loops: CDR1 MNHNS, CDR2 SASEGT. CDR3 sequence reads: CASSAGLSYNEQFF. The CDR3 bases are TGTGCCAGCAGTGCAGGGCTATCCTACAATGAGCAGTTCTTC.

This clone is a singleton in its sample. This rearrangement joins TRBV10-3 to TRBJ2-7, with TRBD1 matching over 8 bases. The germline V gene has CDR1 ENHRY and CDR2 SYGVKD. V lost 4 bases, J lost 2 bases, and 4 bases stayed unmatched. This CDR3 region has 14 residues. CDR3 region: CAISGTGSTYEQYF. The CDR3 DNA follows: TGTGCCATCAGTGGGACAGGGTCTACCTACGAGCAGTACTTC.

The chain carries TRBV19 and TRBJ1-2; maybe TRBD1 (5 bases). CDR3 length: 13 residues. Between the trimmed V and J ends, which lost 4 bases and 3 bases, there was a span of 9 bases. Germline V gene data show CDR1 as LNHDA and CDR2 as SQIVND (reference sequence). In nucleotides, the CDR3 is TGTGCCAGTAGTAAAGGGGCGGACTATGGCTACACCTTC. Protein product: CASSKGADYGYTF.

The rearrangement links TRBV4-1 to TRBJ2-7; no firm D call. Per germline, CDR1 MGHRA and CDR2 YSYEKL. Trimming stripped 3 bases from V and 0 bases from J, with 6 bases between. This CDR3 spans 13 amino acids. CDR3 nucleotide sequence: TGCGCCAGCAGCCAGGTCAGCTCCTACGAGCAGTACTTC. It translates to CASSQVSSYEQYF.

V is TRBV7-3 and J is TRBJ2-1; 7 bases match TRBD1. The CDR3 extends over 15 amino acids. Germline assignment: CDR1 SGHTA and CDR2 FQGTGA. V lost 0 bases, J lost 3 bases, and 2 bases stayed unmatched. The chain's CDR3 is CASSLTPGGYNEQFF. CDR3 coding DNA: TGTGCCAGCAGCTTAACGCCAGGGGGCTACAATGAGCAGTTCTTC.

This clone was counted between two and nine times. The V call is TRBV19, the J call TRBJ1-2, with 7 bases lining up with TRBD1. Trimming at V came to 5 bases and at J to 3 bases, leaving 9 bases not matched to a gene. The CDR3 has 15 amino acids. Germline-derived CDR1 and CDR2 are LNHDA and SQIVND (reference sequence). The CDR3 here is CASSPSTGVDYGYTF. The CDR3 nucleotides are TGTGCCAGTAGTCCATCTACAGGGGTAGACTATGGCTACACCTTC.

The J gene is TRBJ2-7, the V gene TRBV29-1, with 7 bases lining up with TRBD2. CDR1 and CDR2 from the germline V gene are SQVTM and ANQGSEA. The length of the CDR3 is 13 residues. The trim removed 4 bases at V and 0 bases at J, leaving 3 bases unmatched. The CDR3 bases are TGCAGCGTTGTCCTAGCGGTCTCCTACGAGCAGTACTTC. Translation: CSVVLAVSYEQYF.

The chain employs TRBV7-8 and TRBJ1-6, with 7 bases aligning to TRBD1. The CDR3 runs 14 residues. Looked up from germline, CDR1 is SGHVS and CDR2 is FQNEAQ. Trimming took 4 bases from V and 5 from J; bases not matched to a gene: 2. CDR3 residues: CASSSDRNNSPLHF. For the CDR3, the DNA is TGTGCCAGCAGCTCGGACAGGAATAATTCACCCCTCCACTTT.

J is TRBJ1-5 and V is TRBV19, with D unclear. CDR1 and CDR2 (germline): LNHDA, SQIVND (reference sequence). V gave up 6 bases and J gave up 0 bases, with 6 bases separating them. The CDR3 has 13 residues. CDR3 sequence: CASSPYSNQPQHF. The CDR3 DNA sequence: TGTGCCAGTAGCCCGTATAGCAATCAGCCCCAGCATTTT.

The J gene is TRBJ1-5, the V gene TRBV27, with D possibly TRBD1 on 6 matching bases. The germline CDR1 and CDR2 sequences are MNHEY and SMNVEV (reference sequence). The CDR3 is made up of 15 amino acids. The ends were cut back, 0 bases at V and 5 bases at J, with 11 bases in the middle. The CDR3 DNA reads as TGTGCCAGCAGTTTATCGTGGTCAGGGGATCAGCCCCAGCATTTT. It is translated as CASSLSWSGDQPQHF.

The chain is built from TRBV13 and TRBJ2-7; 7 nucleotides line up with TRBD1. Losses at the gene ends were 6 bases for V and 0 bases for J; bases not matched to a gene: 14. CDR3 length: 17 residues. Germline V gives CDR1 PRHDT, CDR2 FYEKMQ (reference sequence). The CDR3 sequence: CASSYASHRDSSYEQYF. The CDR3 DNA reads TGTGCCAGCAGTTATGCCAGTCACCGGGACAGCTCCTACGAGCAGTACTTC. The full variable domain, in which reference TRBV13 and TRBJ2-7 provide the parts outside the CDR3, is AAGVIQSPRHLIKEKRETATLKCYPIPRHDTVYWYQQGPGQDPQFLISFYEKMQSDKGSIPDRFSAQQFSDYHSELNMSSLELGDSALYFCASSYASHRDSSYEQYFGPGTRLTVT.

In its sample, this clone was seen a few times. The rearrangement joins TRBV5-4 to TRBJ1-2; TRBD1 agrees at 8 bases. The J segment lost 7 bases and the V segment lost 6 bases, leaving 14 bases of the junction unmatched. The germline gives CDR1 SGHNT, CDR2 YYREEE (reference sequence). CDR3 length equals 15 residues. The CDR3 nucleotides are TGTGCCAGCACCCTCGACAGGGGAATTGGGCTTGGCTACACCTTC. This translates into CASTLDRGIGLGYTF.

The rearrangement links TRBV2 to TRBJ2-7, with D maybe TRBD2 (5 bases). There are 13 residues in the CDR3. The V end lost 3 bases, the J end lost 2 bases, and 8 bases lay between the germline ends. Germline CDR1 SNHLY, CDR2 FYNNEI. The DNA for the CDR3 is TGTGCCAGCAGTGATTTGCGGGCCTACGAGCAGTACTTC. Residues: CASSDLRAYEQYF.

The chain joins TRBV4-1 to TRBJ1-6; D possibly corresponds to TRBD1 (5 bases). Germline V CDR1 and CDR2: MGHRA, YSYEKL. With 1 base removed from V and 11 bases from J, the gap between germline ends came to 15 bases. CDR3 length equals 15 residues. CDR3 sequence (DNA): TGCGCCAGCAGCCAAGTAGGCGGGACTGGGGCACCCCTCCACTTT. It encodes CASSQVGGTGAPLHF.

The V and J genes are TRBV25-1 and TRBJ2-1; 11 bases line up with TRBD1. CDR1 and CDR2 from the germline V gene are MGHDK and SYGVNS. V lost 7 bases to trimming and J lost 3 bases; unmatched junction nucleotides: 5. The CDR3 extends over 15 amino acids. CDR3 loop: CASTRTGGNYNEQFF. As DNA, the CDR3 is TGTGCCAGCACTCGGACAGGGGGCAACTACAATGAGCAGTTCTTC.

The chain employs TRBV27 and TRBJ1-2, with a tentative D call TRBD1 (5 bases). The germline gives CDR1 MNHEY, CDR2 SMNVEV (reference sequence). V was cut by 5 bases and J by 6 bases, with 19 bases left in between. CDR3 length equals 15 residues. The CDR3 bases are TGTGCCAGCAGTACAAATGGGGGGTTCGGGGATGGCTACACCTTC. Protein: CASSTNGGFGDGYTF.

The V call is TRBV10-3, the J call TRBJ2-7, with 10 bases fitting TRBD1. Germline trimming cut 8 bases from V and 2 bases from J; bases unmatched to any gene: 6. CDR3 length equals 14 residues. Germline V gives CDR1 ENHRY, CDR2 SYGVKD. The CDR3 protein is CAIAGTGETYEQYF. Written as DNA, the CDR3 is TGTGCCATCGCCGGGACAGGGGAGACCTACGAGCAGTACTTC.

J is TRBJ2-1 and V is TRBV19; D is ambiguous. This CDR3 is built from 15 residues. Per germline, CDR1 LNHDA and CDR2 SQIVND (reference sequence). With 10 bases removed from V and 0 bases from J, the gap between germline ends came to 16 bases. The CDR3: CATTVEQSSYNEQFF. In DNA form, the CDR3 reads TGTGCCACGACGGTTGAACAGAGCTCCTACAATGAGCAGTTCTTC. The entire variable domain, with the rest obtained from reference TRBV19 and TRBJ2-1, is as follows: DGGITQSPKYLFRKEGQNVTLSCEQNLNHDAMYWYRQDPGQGLRLIYYSQIVNDFQKGDIAEGYSVSREKKESFPLTVTSAQKNPTAFYLCATTVEQSSYNEQFFGPGTRLTVL.